These 20 T cell receptor beta chains came from one sample sequenced in a study of shared clonotypes between healthy human individuals. Profiled with immunoSEQ multiplex PCR; TCRdb holds only in-frame clones, not every one. The sample shows some 530,000 clones, approximately 78% of them seen only once. Material for sequencing was PBMCs. All receptors derive from a woman aged 40 to 55 in good health. Some clones in this sample may be carry-over from other donors' samples.

The chain carries TRBV4-1 and TRBJ2-7; D remains unclear. Trimming took off 2 bases at V and 2 bases at J, with 10 bases between the two ends. Per germline, CDR1 MGHRA and CDR2 YSYEKL. This CDR3 is built from 14 residues. CDR3 protein: CASSQLATAYEQYF. CDR3 coding DNA: TGCGCCAGCAGCCAACTGGCTACGGCCTACGAGCAGTACTTC.

The V call is TRBV19, the J call TRBJ2-7, with D perhaps TRBD1 (6 bases). CDR1 and CDR2 from the germline V gene are LNHDA and SQIVND (reference sequence). This CDR3 spans 17 amino acids. The V end was cut by 3 bases, the J end by 1 base, with 19 bases between. The CDR3 sequence is CASSMRFTGTNSYEQYF. The CDR3, as DNA: TGTGCCAGTAGTATGAGGTTCACCGGGACAAATTCCTACGAGCAGTACTTC.

This clone was recorded a few times. The gene calls are TRBV11-2 and TRBJ1-2; 9 bases align to TRBD1. V was clipped by 6 bases and J by 2 bases; unmatched bases: 4. This CDR3 has 14 amino acids. Germline V CDR1 and CDR2: SGHAT, FQNNGV. In nucleotides, the CDR3 is TGTGCCAGCAGGAGACAGGGGGTAAACTATGGCTACACCTTC. It translates to CASRRQGVNYGYTF.

This chain joins TRBV5-6 and TRBJ2-7, with D perhaps TRBD1 or TRBD2 (5 bases each). The CDR3 totals 16 residues. Per germline, CDR1 SGHDT and CDR2 YYEEEE. V gave up 3 bases and J gave up 2 bases, with 18 bases separating them. CDR3 in DNA: TGTGCCAGCAGCTCGGACCCCGGGACGTCCACCTACGAGCAGTACTTC. Its translation: CASSSDPGTSTYEQYF.

Points on this clone: An end of the junction differs from the germline gene, which may be a read error. The chain has TRBV28 and TRBJ1-5; maybe TRBD1 (5 bases). From germline, CDR1 is MDHEN and CDR2 SYDVKM. This CDR3 has 15 residues. The CDR3 DNA follows: TGTGCCAGCAGTTTAGGCGGCGTGGGGGATCGGCCCCAGCACTTT. Its protein is CASSLGGVGDRPQHF.

The chain couples TRBV28 to TRBJ1-4; possibly TRBD1 for D (5 bases). The CDR3 covers 15 residues. The V gene's germline CDR1 is MDHEN and CDR2 SYDVKM. With 5 bases removed from V and 5 bases from J, the gap between germline ends came to 15 bases. CDR3 protein: CASSHTGTENEKLFF. DNA for the CDR3: TGTGCCAGCAGTCACACCGGGACGGAAAATGAAAAACTGTTTTTT.

This clone was recorded at least ten times. The chain joins TRBV5-6 to TRBJ2-5; 10 bases are shared with TRBD2. The trim removed 2 bases at V and 4 bases at J, leaving 8 bases unmatched. The CDR3 covers 16 residues. Germline-derived CDR1 and CDR2 are SGHDT and YYEEEE. The CDR3 region is CASSFAPAGGRETQYF. DNA of the CDR3: TGTGCCAGCAGCTTCGCCCCAGCGGGAGGGCGAGAGACCCAGTACTTC.

The gene calls are TRBV6-1 and TRBJ1-1; D gene unclear. V lost 8 bases and J lost 1, with 5 bases in between. The CDR3 extends over 11 amino acids. Germline assignment: CDR1 MNHNS and CDR2 SASEGT. CDR3 nucleotide sequence: TGTGCCAGCGGTGGGAACACTGAAGCTTTCTTT. It is translated as CASGGNTEAFF.

On this clone itself: The likely explanation is a read error, given a far larger clone one base away. The V call is TRBV30, the J call TRBJ1-4, with D possibly matching TRBD1 (5 bases). The CDR3 sequence is 15 residues long. Trimming removed 1 base from V and 8 bases from J, with 17 bases in between. The V gene's germline CDR1 is GTSNPN and CDR2 SVGIG (reference sequence). Here the CDR3 DNA reads TGTGCCTGGAGTGCACTCAGGGCGAGGGGCGAAAAACTGTTTTTT. Translating gives CAWSALRARGEKLFF.

A remark on this clone: The same CDR3 arises from other DNA sequences in this sample as well. The CDR3 protein is CSASTRDTQYF. CDR3 DNA sequence: TGCAGTGCGAGCACTAGAGATACGCAGTATTTT. The rearrangement uses TRBV20-1 and TRBJ2-3; maybe TRBD2 (5 bases). V was pared by 6 bases and J by 5 bases, with 9 bases between. Germline CDR1 DFQATT, CDR2 SNEGSKA (reference sequence). This CDR3 contains 11 residues.

The rearrangement joins TRBV7-2 to TRBJ1-6, with D unclear. Germline V gene data show CDR1 as SGHTA and CDR2 as FQGNSA. V was cut by 5 bases and J by 10 bases, with 12 bases left in between. The CDR3 contains 13 residues. The CDR3 DNA sequence: TGTGCCAGCAGCGAATGGACTGTGTCACCCCTCCACTTT. The encoded protein is CASSEWTVSPLHF.

The chain carries TRBV14 and TRBJ1-3; the D gene is possibly TRBD1 (6 bases). Germline assignment: CDR1 SGHDN and CDR2 FVKESK. Trimming left V 4 bases short and J 0 bases short, with 16 bases between. The CDR3 loop spans 17 amino acids. CDR3 bases: TGTGCCAGCAGCCCACAGACAGGATATTTCTCTGGAAACACCATATATTTT. It encodes CASSPQTGYFSGNTIYF.

On this clone itself: Other DNA sequences in the sample encode the same CDR3. This rearrangement joins TRBV18 to TRBJ2-5; weak D call: TRBD2 (6 bases). The CDR3 sequence is 14 residues long. Germline V lookup: CDR1 KGHSH, CDR2 LQKENI. Trimming cost V 0 bases and J 2 bases, with 7 bases left between them. The CDR3 protein is CASSPPGLQETQYF. The DNA for the CDR3 is TGTGCCAGCTCACCACCGGGACTTCAAGAGACCCAGTACTTC.

The gene calls are TRBV5-8 and TRBJ2-7; possibly TRBD2 for D (5 bases). There are 14 residues in the CDR3. V lost 4 bases and J 6 bases, leaving 17 bases between the germline ends. Germline CDR1 and CDR2: SGHTS and YDEGEE. CDR3 region: CASSLGLSPVEQYF. In nucleotides, the CDR3 is TGTGCCAGCAGCCTCGGACTCTCTCCCGTCGAGCAGTACTTC. The full variable domain, its missing parts supplied by reference TRBV5-8 and TRBJ2-7, is EAGVTQSPTHLIKTRGQQATLRCSPISGHTSVYWYQQALGLGLQFLLWYDEGEERNRGNFPPRFSGRQFPNYSSELNVNALELEDSALYLCASSLGLSPVEQYFGPGTRLTVT.

The V gene is TRBV27, the J gene TRBJ2-1, with TRBD2 identical over 7 bases. The length of the CDR3 is 15 residues. CDR1 and CDR2 (germline): MNHEY, SMNVEV (reference sequence). With 5 bases clipped from V and 8 bases from J, the junction kept 12 bases outside the gene matches. CDR3 sequence (DNA): TGTGCCAGCAGTCGCTCAGCGGGGACGGGGTATGAGCAGTTCTTC. It translates to CASSRSAGTGYEQFF.

V usage is TRBV5-1 and J usage is TRBJ2-1; 10 nucleotides match TRBD2. Losses at the gene ends were 6 bases for V and 2 bases for J; bases not matched to a gene: 2. CDR3 length: 14 amino acids. CDR1 SGHRS and CDR2 YFSETQ come from the germline V gene. In nucleotides, the CDR3 is TGCGCCAGCAAAGGACTAGCGGCCTACAATGAGCAGTTCTTC. Amino acid sequence: CASKGLAAYNEQFF. The whole variable domain, filled in from reference TRBV5-1 and TRBJ2-1, reads KAGVTQTPRYLIKTRGQQVTLSCSPISGHRSVSWYQQTPGQGLQFLFEYFSETQRNKGNFPGRFSGRQFSNSRSEMNVSTLELGDSALYLCASKGLAAYNEQFFGPGTRLTVL.

The rearrangement uses TRBV30 and TRBJ2-5; D perhaps matches TRBD2 (7 bases). The tail of the sequence fits TRBJ2-7 better, so the J call may be wrong. This CDR3 region has 16 residues. Germline loops: CDR1 GTSNPN, CDR2 SVGIG (reference sequence). CDR3: CAWRGGRLADNYEQYF. CDR3 DNA sequence: TGTGCCTGGAGGGGGGGGCGACTAGCCGATAACTACGAGCAGTACTTC.

This chain connects TRBV7-3 to TRBJ2-1, with D hard to call. Trimming pared 2 bases from V and 8 bases from J, leaving 13 bases between. This CDR3 spans 14 amino acids. CDR1 and CDR2 (germline): SGHTA, FQGTGA. CDR3 in amino acids: CASSLDPSSHEQFF. The CDR3 region has the DNA TGTGCCAGCAGCTTAGACCCCTCCTCACATGAGCAGTTCTTC.

The V and J genes are TRBV10-3 and TRBJ2-6; 9 bases fit TRBD1. Looked up from germline, CDR1 is ENHRY and CDR2 is SYGVKD. V was clipped by 7 bases and J by 0 bases; unmatched bases: 7. This CDR3 region has 17 residues. CDR3 region: CAITPGQGSSGANVLTF. The CDR3, as DNA: TGTGCCATCACCCCGGGACAGGGAAGCTCTGGGGCCAACGTCCTGACTTTC.

The rearrangement uses TRBV7-9 and TRBJ2-5; TRBD2 matches at 15 bases. V was clipped by 5 bases and J by 5 bases; unmatched bases: 12. Germline lookup yields CDR1 SEHNR and CDR2 FQNEAQ (reference sequence). CDR3 length equals 18 residues. CDR3 in amino acids: CASSHGQLGTSGRETQYF. Written as DNA, the CDR3 is TGTGCCAGCAGCCACGGACAGCTCGGGACTAGCGGGAGGGAGACCCAGTACTTC.